This T cell receptor (beta chain) was identified in a study of response to subunit inactivated influenza vaccine. TCRdb independently ran MiXCR on the RT-PCR reads; one entry per CDR3 protein. The table records approximately 170,000 distinct CDR3 sequences, approximately 15% of them present only once. This CDR3 comprises 15 residues. Germline V gene data show CDR1 as SGHRS and CDR2 as YFSETQ. V was cut by 4 bases and J by 4 bases, with 16 bases left in between. The source was CD8+ T cells sorted from PBMCs, collected 5 days after vaccination. This receptor was obtained from a man aged 45-65 years who received an inactivated influenza vaccine. The chain uses TRBV5-1 and TRBJ2-3, with a possible D match to TRBD1 (7 bases). The CDR3 spells CASSLTDREADTQYF. In nucleotides, the CDR3 is TGCGCCAGCAGCCTAACCGACAGGGAGGCAGATACGCAGTATTTT.